This T cell receptor (beta chain) was captured in a study of early T cells in non-severe SARS-CoV-2 infection (dated by TCRdb to 2020 to 2023). About the full investigation: Because TCR sequencing relied on bulk RNA taken from unsorted whole blood, pairing of alpha and beta chains was not possible. General findings and caveats noted by the study authors: VDJdb matching was skewed toward anti-spike CD8 responses and likely underestimated virus-specific expansions, missing private and CD4 specificities.

A case-control design nested within a healthcare worker cohort in London, UK, was used, with weekly nasopharyngeal swab PCR tests and blood sampling performed. Healthcare workers were recruited during the week of the UK lockdown, between 23 and 31 March 2020, and followed weekly for up to about 15 weeks. V is shortened by 0 bases, J by 1 base, and the region joining them spans 10 bases. From the germline V gene (reference sequence), CDR1 is LGHDT and CDR2 is YNNKEL. The CDR3 numbers 16 residues from cysteine through phenylalanine. The entry retains the CDR3 DNA only, 48 bases that are in frame from base 1. Library preparation employed 5' RACE. TCRdb shows the sequencer as NextSeq 500. The TCR library protocol attached unique molecular identifiers to individual cDNA molecules to correct for sequencing error and PCR bias. TCR alpha and beta chains were both sequenced, and the abundances of alpha and beta sequences in each sample were closely correlated with each other. From the authors' description of their analysis: V gene, J gene and CDR3 annotation of TCR sequences was performed with Decombinator V4. Expanded TCRs were defined as changing significantly between any two time points under a Poisson model with p below 0.0001. Abundances of TCRs were expressed as counts per million after normalisation to the total number of TCRs sequenced in each sample. MAIT TCRs were defined by TRAV1-2 paired with TRAJ12, TRAJ20 or TRAJ33, and iNKT TCRs by TRAV10 paired with TRAJ18. VDJdb, accessed on 1 November 2021, was searched for TCRs annotated for CMV, EBV and SARS-CoV-2, and TCRs annotated for more than one antigen were excluded. TCRdb redid the processing of the public reads, applying fastp at Q25 and MiXCR, and retained in-frame beta chains. Each entry is one CDR3 protein sequence, shown with its most common DNA and genes. It is TCRdb's table, rather than the study itself, that gives the V and J calls and clone size. The sample yields about 100,000 distinct CDR3 sequences; 13% were counted once. The ten largest clones take up roughly 6.3% of the sample.

This clonotype has more than one count but fewer than ten. The antigen it recognizes is unknown. No much larger clonotype is one base removed from it; base qualities were not supplied. The receptor was derived from an adult who was a healthcare worker with PCR-confirmed SARS-CoV-2 infection or an uninfected control (not recorded which). Material for sequencing was whole blood. Rearrangement joined TRBV3-1 to TRBJ2-1, with no D gene named confidently. The CDR3 region has the sequence CASSQDRLISYNEQFF. The nucleotide sequence is TGTGCCAGCAGCCAAGATCGGTTGATTTCCTACAATGAGCAGTTCTTC.